The 30 T cell receptor beta chains reported below all come from one sample, sequenced in a study of cytomegalovirus exposure and HLA in healthy donors. Only in-frame clones appear in the TCRdb table, and some are missing; sequencing was by immunoSEQ multiplex PCR. The sample has approximately 220,000 clones, around nine tenths seen once. Input material: PBMCs. These receptors were taken from a young man in good health and CMV-seronegative.

The chain recombines TRBV30 with TRBJ2-3, with D possibly TRBD2 on 6 matching bases. The length of the CDR3 is 14 residues. Per the germline V gene, CDR1 is GTSNPN and CDR2 is SVGIG (reference sequence). Trimming cost V 0 bases and J 5 bases, with 12 bases left between them. The CDR3 spells CAWSVRGLGDTQYF. In DNA form, the CDR3 reads TGTGCCTGGAGTGTACGGGGACTCGGAGATACGCAGTATTTT.

The rearrangement uses TRBV28 and TRBJ2-1; D is possibly TRBD1 (5 bases). Germline-derived CDR1 and CDR2 are MDHEN and SYDVKM. Trimming removed 6 bases at V and 6 bases at J, with 18 bases between. The CDR3 totals 15 residues. The CDR3 is CASRESRVLGNEQFF. The CDR3 coding sequence is TGTGCCAGCAGGGAAAGCAGGGTACTCGGCAATGAGCAGTTCTTC. Variable domain in full (rest from reference TRBV28 and TRBJ2-1): DVKVTQSSRYLVKRTGEKVFLECVQDMDHENMFWYRQDPGLGLRLIYFSYDVKMKEKGDIPEGYSVSREKKERFSLILESASTNQTSMYLCASRESRVLGNEQFFGPGTRLTVL.

The chain couples TRBV5-4 to TRBJ1-6; tentatively, D is TRBD1 (6 bases). Trimming stripped 3 bases from V and 7 bases from J, with 14 bases between. The germline CDR1 and CDR2 sequences are SGHNT and YYREEE (reference sequence). The CDR3 length is 15 residues. CDR3 DNA: TGTGCCAGCAGCTCTCGACAGGTTCCGAATTCACCCCTCCACTTT. Amino acid sequence: CASSSRQVPNSPLHF.

Only one count was recorded for this clone. V gene TRBV6-4 combines with J gene TRBJ2-1; 12 bases fit TRBD2. V gave up 6 bases and J gave up 5 bases; unmatched junction bases: 5. The CDR3 extends over 15 amino acids. Germline V lookup: CDR1 MRHNA, CDR2 SNTAGT. CDR3 in DNA: TGTGCCAGCAGCAAGACTAGCGGGGGTAACAATGAGCAGTTCTTC. The encoded protein is CASSKTSGGNNEQFF.

This chain uses TRBV27 with TRBJ2-7, with 8 bases aligning to TRBD1. J gave up 2 bases and V 7 bases, and 7 bases lay outside the gene matches. The CDR3 has 14 amino acids. CDR1 MNHEY and CDR2 SMNVEV come from the germline V gene (reference sequence). CDR3 coding DNA: TGTGCCAGCACACTACAGGGGGGAGCCTACGAGCAGTACTTC. It yields the protein CASTLQGGAYEQYF.

This chain links TRBV9 with TRBJ1-2; 7 nucleotides match TRBD1. Germline V gene lookup returns CDR1 SGDLS and CDR2 YYNGEE. This CDR3 comprises 14 residues. The V segment lost 4 bases and the J segment 6 bases; nucleotides outside the gene matches: 9. The CDR3 reads CASSPYEGADGYTF. Written as DNA, the CDR3 is TGTGCCAGCAGCCCGTACGAGGGGGCTGATGGCTACACCTTC.

The chain has TRBV27 and TRBJ1-1; D gene uncertain. CDR1 and CDR2 (germline): MNHEY, SMNVEV (reference sequence). Trimming took off 3 bases at V and 2 bases at J, with 7 bases between the two ends. The CDR3 spans 13 residues. The DNA for the CDR3 is TGTGCCAGCAGTTTCTCAGTAAACACTGAAGCTTTCTTT. Its protein product is CASSFSVNTEAFF.

J is TRBJ2-7 and V is TRBV30; D is possibly TRBD2 (6 bases). Trimming cost V 4 bases and J 1 base, with 14 bases left between them. The CDR3 sequence is 14 residues long. Germline CDR1 GTSNPN, CDR2 SVGIG (reference sequence). CDR3 protein: CAWISGTGSYEQYF. The DNA of the CDR3 is TGTGCCTGGATATCCGGGACTGGGTCCTACGAGCAGTACTTC.

The rearrangement links TRBV2 to TRBJ2-2; the D gene is possibly TRBD2 (5 bases). The length of the CDR3 is 15 residues. V lost 6 bases and J lost 4, with 15 bases in between. The germline V gene encodes CDR1 SNHLY and CDR2 FYNNEI. CDR3 DNA sequence: TGTGCCAGCAGAACGGACTTCAGACTCACCGGGGAGCTGTTTTTT. This encodes CASRTDFRLTGELFF.

The CDR3 loop is CASSQAPTGLGEKLFF. Written as DNA, the CDR3 is TGCGCCAGCAGCCAAGCTCCTACAGGGTTGGGGGAAAAACTGTTTTTT. This sequence joins TRBV4-1 and TRBJ1-4; D is perhaps TRBD1 (6 bases). Trimming shortened V by 1 base and J by 8 bases, and 17 bases separated the two germline ends. This CDR3 has 16 residues. The germline V gene encodes CDR1 MGHRA and CDR2 YSYEKL.

This chain links TRBV27 with TRBJ1-3; perhaps TRBD1 as D (5 bases). This CDR3 has 14 amino acids. In germline, CDR1 is MNHEY, CDR2 SMNVEV (reference sequence). V was clipped by 5 bases and J by 1 base, with 9 bases between them. CDR3 in DNA: TGTGCCAGCAGTGAACAGGTATCTGGAAACACCATATATTTT. Translated: CASSEQVSGNTIYF.

V usage is TRBV5-1 and J usage is TRBJ2-3; 9 bases are a match to TRBD2. There are 17 residues in the CDR3. Unmatched junction bases numbered 11, after V lost 4 bases and J lost 2 bases. CDR1 is SGHRS and CDR2 is YFSETQ in the germline V gene. The CDR3 region has the DNA TGCGCCAGCAGCCTCCCGGGTAGCGGGGGTCTCACAGATACGCAGTATTTT. It yields the protein CASSLPGSGGLTDTQYF.

To note about this clone: The same CDR3 can be traced to other DNA sequences in this sample. V usage is TRBV6-5 and J usage is TRBJ2-5; D possibly corresponds to TRBD1 (6 bases). This CDR3 comprises 14 residues. V lost 3 bases and J lost 4, with 12 bases in between. CDR1 and CDR2 from the germline V gene are MNHEY and SVGAGI. The CDR3, as DNA: TGTGCCAGCAGTTATACGAGGGGGAGAGAGACCCAGTACTTC. Translation: CASSYTRGRETQYF.

The genes are TRBV4-3 and TRBJ2-2; D call uncertain. The CDR3 length is 14 residues. Germline V gives CDR1 LGHNA, CDR2 YSLEER. Trimming took off 0 bases at V and 6 bases at J, with 8 bases between the two ends. The CDR3 DNA sequence: TGCGCCAGCAGCCAAGAGGCTGCGGCCGGGGAGCTGTTTTTT. Its translation is CASSQEAAAGELFF.

V usage is TRBV28 and J usage is TRBJ2-1; 8 positions match TRBD1. The CDR3 is 15 residues long. V dropped 7 bases and J dropped 6; count of bases not matched to a gene: 11. Germline V gives CDR1 MDHEN, CDR2 SYDVKM. The CDR3 sequence is CASTSSGGLGNEQFF. The CDR3 DNA reads as TGTGCCAGCACATCGTCAGGGGGCCTGGGCAATGAGCAGTTCTTC.

On this clone itself: Other DNA variants within this sample encode the same CDR3. The gene calls are TRBV9 and TRBJ2-7, with D tentatively TRBD2 (6 bases). The CDR3 runs 14 residues. V gave up 0 bases and J gave up 2 bases, with 9 bases separating them. Germline-derived CDR1 and CDR2 are SGDLS and YYNGEE. The CDR3 DNA is TGTGCCAGCAGCGTAGGGGGAGGTGCCTACGAGCAGTACTTC. Amino acids: CASSVGGGAYEQYF.

The rearrangement links TRBV4-1 to TRBJ2-5, with TRBD2 matching 15 bases. J was trimmed by 4 bases and V by 4 bases; bases with no gene match: 10. This CDR3 is built from 18 residues. Germline CDR1 reads MGHRA; CDR2 reads YSYEKL. This CDR3 is CASSPGLAGGGVLETQYF. The CDR3, as DNA: TGCGCCAGCAGCCCTGGACTAGCGGGGGGGGGAGTGTTAGAGACCCAGTACTTC.

The chain joins TRBV1 to TRBJ1-1; the tabulated D call, TRBD1, remains unverified against the DNA. TRBV1 is a known pseudogene. This CDR3 is 15 amino acids long. In nucleotides, the CDR3 is TGCACCAGCAGCCAAGAAGGCAGGGGGAACACTGAAGCTTTCTTT. It yields the protein CTSSQEGRGNTEAFF.

V usage is TRBV4-3 and J usage is TRBJ1-3; 10 bases are a match to TRBD1. V trimming: 1 base; J trimming: 0 bases; junction bases outside the gene matches: 0. Germline CDR1 is LGHNA and CDR2 is YSLEER. CDR3 length equals 16 residues. The CDR3 nucleotides are TGCGCCAGCAGCCAAGGGACAGGGGGCTCTGGAAACACCATATATTTT. Its translation is CASSQGTGGSGNTIYF.

This clone was counted a few times. V gene TRBV2 combines with J gene TRBJ1-2; 7 nucleotides match TRBD1. This CDR3 is built from 14 residues. From germline, CDR1 is SNHLY and CDR2 FYNNEI. Trimming took 6 bases from V and 8 from J; bases not matched to a gene: 12. In DNA, the CDR3 is TGTGCCAGCAGCCCCAGACCGACAGGGAGCGGCTACACCTTC. This translates into CASSPRPTGSGYTF.

The chain has TRBV9 and TRBJ2-1; tentatively, D is TRBD1 (7 bases). In germline, CDR1 is SGDLS, CDR2 YYNGEE. There are 15 residues in the CDR3. V shed 4 bases and J shed 10 bases, with 21 bases lying between them. CDR3 amino acids: CASSPRIQEGAEQFF. CDR3 bases: TGTGCCAGCAGCCCGCGTATCCAGGAGGGGGCCGAGCAGTTCTTC.

This chain uses TRBV9 with TRBJ2-1, with 7 bases that match TRBD1. The germline CDR1 and CDR2 sequences are SGDLS and YYNGEE. The CDR3 totals 14 residues. V gave up 7 bases and J gave up 6 bases; unmatched junction bases: 10. The CDR3 nucleotides are TGTGCCAGCTCCCAGACAGGGTCGTCCAATGAGCAGTTCTTC. This codes for CASSQTGSSNEQFF.

This rearrangement joins TRBV27 to TRBJ2-1; 7 bases fit TRBD2. The CDR3 sequence is 15 residues long. The germline gives CDR1 MNHEY, CDR2 SMNVEV (reference sequence). The V and J ends lost 5 bases and 6 bases, in that order; junction bases with no gene match: 10. The CDR3 sequence is CASSAPWGGRNEQFF. The CDR3 DNA reads TGTGCCAGCAGTGCCCCCTGGGGGGGACGCAATGAGCAGTTCTTC.

This chain joins TRBV6-6 and TRBJ1-4; D gene ambiguous. This CDR3 is built from 13 residues. Germline V CDR1 and CDR2: MNHNY, SVGAGI (reference sequence). Trimming took 0 bases from V and 8 from J, leaving 7 bases between them. CDR3 bases: TGTGCCAGCAGTTACTCGGCGGAGGAAAAACTGTTTTTT. This translates into CASSYSAEEKLFF.

The V call is TRBV27, the J call TRBJ1-5, with D perhaps matching TRBD1 (5 bases). Germline values: CDR1 MNHEY, CDR2 SMNVEV (reference sequence). There are 15 residues in the CDR3. V lost 2 bases and J 5 bases, leaving 13 bases between the germline ends. CDR3 protein: CASSLNGATDQPQHF. DNA of the CDR3: TGTGCCAGCAGTTTAAATGGGGCCACGGATCAGCCCCAGCATTTT.

The chain couples TRBV10-1 to TRBJ2-7; TRBD1 agrees at 10 bases. V lost 9 bases, J lost 6 bases, and 20 bases stayed unmatched. Germline lookup yields CDR1 WNHNN and CDR2 SYGVQD (reference sequence). This CDR3 comprises 17 residues. The DNA for the CDR3 is TGCGCCAGACAGCCGACGAAGACCGGGACAGGGGCCTGCGAGCAGTACTTC. It encodes CARQPTKTGTGACEQYF.

J is TRBJ2-3 and V is TRBV6-1; tentative D call: TRBD1 (6 bases). The germline V gene has CDR1 MNHNS and CDR2 SASEGT. Trimming took off 3 bases at V and 4 bases at J, with 14 bases between the two ends. The CDR3 is 15 amino acids. In DNA form, the CDR3 reads TGTGCCAGCAGTGAGTCCAGGGGTTCGGCAGATACGCAGTATTTT. It is translated as CASSESRGSADTQYF.

This clone was recorded once. J is TRBJ1-2 and V is TRBV5-8, with 10 nucleotides matching TRBD1. The CDR3 consists of 18 residues. The germline gives CDR1 SGHTS, CDR2 YDEGEE. V lost 6 bases, J lost 0 bases, and 14 bases stayed unmatched. The CDR3 nucleotides read TGTGCCAGCACCGGAATAGGGGACAGGGGTTCCCCTAACTATGGCTACACCTTC. Its protein product is CASTGIGDRGSPNYGYTF.

CDR3 region: CASSLGADYGYTF. The CDR3 DNA follows: TGTGCCAGCAGCTTAGGGGCAGACTATGGCTACACCTTC. This chain connects TRBV7-9 to TRBJ1-2; unclear D gene. The CDR3 runs to 13 residues. Germline loops: CDR1 SEHNR, CDR2 FQNEAQ (reference sequence). V lost 1 base and J 3 bases, leaving 6 bases between the germline ends.

V is TRBV4-1 and J is TRBJ1-5; D gene unclear. V was clipped by 1 base and J by 10 bases, with 17 bases between them. Germline CDR1 is MGHRA and CDR2 is YSYEKL. The CDR3 loop spans 15 amino acids. The CDR3 reads CASSQVGFGSEPQHF. The CDR3 region has the DNA TGCGCCAGCAGCCAAGTTGGATTCGGGTCAGAACCCCAGCATTTT.